These 8 T cell receptor beta chains were sequenced from one sample in a study of human T cells and chemical hapten exposure (dated by TCRdb to about 2021). The time point label for this specimen denotes: patch test 1, 2 weeks after DPC sensitization. In light of the paper, this sample's treatment or condition label describes: therapeutic diphenylcyclopropenone sensitization with weekly scalp DPC. The method behind the library was RACE. Data came from a NextSeq 500. TCRdb ran its own pipeline on the public reads, namely fastp trimming at Q25 and MiXCR clone calling, and kept in-frame beta chains. Duplicate CDR3 protein sequences are folded into a single record with the most common DNA and genes. This sample has roughly 380,000 distinct CDR3 sequences in its table, and nearly 5% of those were observed once. 2% to 2.5% of the sample is taken by the ten largest. Sequencing was performed on whole blood, taken in connection with sensitization to the hapten diphenylcyclopropenone (DPC). The receptors originated from a woman in her fifties or sixties with alopecia areata. Some clones in this sample may be carry-over from other donors' samples.

This clonotype appeared many times. This chain connects TRBV20-1 to TRBJ2-2, with TRBD2 matching 8 bases. Unmatched junction bases numbered 10, after V lost 0 bases and J lost 4 bases. The CDR3 has 17 amino acids. CDR1 DFQATT and CDR2 SNEGSKA come from the germline V gene (reference sequence). The CDR3 region has the DNA TGCAGTGCTAGAGATTTATTAGCGGGATTTTTCACCGGGGAGCTGTTTTTT. Encoded protein: CSARDLLAGFFTGELFF.

This sequence joins TRBV29-1 and TRBJ2-7; D is uncertain. Trimming took 4 bases from V and 2 from J, leaving 12 bases between them. Germline CDR1 reads SQVTM; CDR2 reads ANQGSEA. The CDR3 has 13 residues. CDR3 sequence: CSVVGPAAYEQYF. The CDR3 bases are TGCAGCGTTGTAGGTCCTGCTGCCTACGAGCAGTACTTC.

This clonotype was counted a few times. V usage is TRBV6-1 and J usage is TRBJ1-5; D call uncertain. V lost 8 bases to trimming and J lost 3 bases, with 11 bases between them. Germline loops: CDR1 MNHNS, CDR2 SASEGT. The CDR3 sequence is 13 residues long. CDR3 region: CASRGGNNQPQHF. In DNA form, the CDR3 reads TGTGCCAGCCGGGGAGGGAACAATCAGCCCCAGCATTTT.

This clonotype has a handful of counts. The chain links TRBV28 to TRBJ2-5; 7 positions agree with TRBD2. V lost 7 bases and J lost 4; bases outside the gene matches: 12. Germline V gives CDR1 MDHEN, CDR2 SYDVKM. The CDR3 covers 15 residues. Written as DNA, the CDR3 is TGTGCCAGCACCCCGCACGAGGGAGGGCGAGAGACCCAGTACTTC. Translated: CASTPHEGGRETQYF.

In this sample, this clonotype turned up a few times. V usage is TRBV5-1 and J usage is TRBJ2-5, with 9 bases lining up with TRBD2. The CDR3 totals 15 residues. Trimming at V came to 0 bases and at J to 5 bases, leaving 5 bases not matched to a gene. The germline CDR1 and CDR2 sequences are SGHRS and YFSETQ. Written as DNA, the CDR3 is TGCGCCAGCAGCTTGGGTAGCGGGGGAGAGGAGACCCAGTACTTC. Amino acids: CASSLGSGGEETQYF. The full variable domain, in which reference TRBV5-1 and TRBJ2-5 provide the parts outside the CDR3, is KAGVTQTPRYLIKTRGQQVTLSCSPISGHRSVSWYQQTPGQGLQFLFEYFSETQRNKGNFPGRFSGRQFSNSRSEMNVSTLELGDSALYLCASSLGSGGEETQYFGPGTRLLVL.

This sequence joins TRBV2 and TRBJ1-6; TRBD1 matches at 7 bases. CDR3 length equals 15 residues. V lost 8 bases to trimming and J lost 8 bases; unmatched junction nucleotides: 12. Germline values: CDR1 SNHLY, CDR2 FYNNEI. CDR3 residues: CASGWVTGLDSPLHF. CDR3 coding DNA: TGTGCCAGCGGATGGGTGACAGGGCTGGATTCACCCCTCCACTTT.

This clonotype was counted at least ten times. V gene TRBV7-9 combines with J gene TRBJ2-2; 9 bases are a match to TRBD1. V shed 5 bases, J shed 4 bases, and the junction held 14 bases outside the gene matches. CDR1 SEHNR and CDR2 FQNEAQ come from the germline V gene (reference sequence). This CDR3 spans 18 amino acids. CDR3 sequence (DNA): TGTGCCAGCAGCCCCGACAGGGGGGCAGGGAAGGTCACCGGGGAGCTGTTTTTT. It is translated as CASSPDRGAGKVTGELFF.

This clonotype was recorded many times. The chain is built from TRBV27 and TRBJ2-1; TRBD1 might be the D (5 bases). Germline assignment: CDR1 MNHEY and CDR2 SMNVEV (reference sequence). Trimming took 8 bases from V and 4 from J, leaving 18 bases between them. The CDR3 totals 15 residues. CDR3 coding DNA: TGTGCCAGCTCGACCCAGGGCCTTTCTTACAATGAGCAGTTCTTC. Its protein product is CASSTQGLSYNEQFF.